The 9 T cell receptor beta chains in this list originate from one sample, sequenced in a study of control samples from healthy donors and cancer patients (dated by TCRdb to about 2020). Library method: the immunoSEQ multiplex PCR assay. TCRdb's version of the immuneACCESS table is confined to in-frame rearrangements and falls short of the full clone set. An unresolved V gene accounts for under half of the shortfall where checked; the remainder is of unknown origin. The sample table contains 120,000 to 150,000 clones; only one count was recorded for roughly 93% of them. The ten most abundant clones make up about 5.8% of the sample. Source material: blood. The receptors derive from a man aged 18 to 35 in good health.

The CDR3 DNA reads TGTGCCAGCAGTCAAGTGGACAGGGGGTCCCTCCAAGAGACCCAGTACTTC. Amino acids: CASSQVDRGSLQETQYF. This chain joins TRBV28 and TRBJ2-5; 10 bases fit TRBD1. CDR3 length: 17 residues. The trim removed 5 bases at V and 1 base at J, leaving 10 bases unmatched. Germline V gene data show CDR1 as MDHEN and CDR2 as SYDVKM.

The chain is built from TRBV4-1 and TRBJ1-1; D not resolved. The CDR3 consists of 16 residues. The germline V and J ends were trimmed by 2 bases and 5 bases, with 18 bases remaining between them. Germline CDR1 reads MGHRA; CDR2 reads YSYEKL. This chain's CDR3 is CASSQFKAGVMTEAFF. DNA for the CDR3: TGCGCCAGCAGCCAATTTAAGGCCGGGGTGATGACTGAAGCTTTCTTT.

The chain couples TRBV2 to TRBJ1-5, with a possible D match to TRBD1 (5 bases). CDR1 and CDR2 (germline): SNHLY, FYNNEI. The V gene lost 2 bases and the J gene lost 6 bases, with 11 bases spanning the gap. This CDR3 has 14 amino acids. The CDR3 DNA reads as TGTGCCAGCAGTGAAAGGGGTACGGGTCAGCCCCAGCATTTT. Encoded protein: CASSERGTGQPQHF.

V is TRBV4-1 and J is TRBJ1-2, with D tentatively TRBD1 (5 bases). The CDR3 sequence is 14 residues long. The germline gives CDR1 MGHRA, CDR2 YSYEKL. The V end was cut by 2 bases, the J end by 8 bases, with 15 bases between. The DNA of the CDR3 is TGCGCCAGCAGCCAATTTCCCAGGGTCGACGGCTACACCTTC. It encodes CASSQFPRVDGYTF.

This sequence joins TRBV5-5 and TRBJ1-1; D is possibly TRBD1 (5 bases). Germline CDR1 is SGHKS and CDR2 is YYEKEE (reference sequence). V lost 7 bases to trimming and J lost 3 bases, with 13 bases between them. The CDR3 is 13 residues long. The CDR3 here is CASAKWGDTEAFF. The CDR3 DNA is TGTGCCAGCGCCAAGTGGGGGGACACTGAAGCTTTCTTT.

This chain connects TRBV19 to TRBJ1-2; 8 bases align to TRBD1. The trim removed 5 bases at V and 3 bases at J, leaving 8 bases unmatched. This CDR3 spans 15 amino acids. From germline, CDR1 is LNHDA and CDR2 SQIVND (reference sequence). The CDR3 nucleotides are TGTGCCAGTAGTTTTCCGGACAGGGACGACTATGGCTACACCTTC. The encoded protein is CASSFPDRDDYGYTF.

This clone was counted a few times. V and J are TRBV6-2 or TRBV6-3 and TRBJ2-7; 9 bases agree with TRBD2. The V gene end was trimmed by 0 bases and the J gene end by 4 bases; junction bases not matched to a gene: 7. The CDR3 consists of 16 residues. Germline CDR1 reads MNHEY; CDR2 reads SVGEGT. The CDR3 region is CASSYSITAGGYEQYF. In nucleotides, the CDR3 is TGTGCCAGCAGTTACTCGATAACAGCGGGAGGATACGAGCAGTACTTC.

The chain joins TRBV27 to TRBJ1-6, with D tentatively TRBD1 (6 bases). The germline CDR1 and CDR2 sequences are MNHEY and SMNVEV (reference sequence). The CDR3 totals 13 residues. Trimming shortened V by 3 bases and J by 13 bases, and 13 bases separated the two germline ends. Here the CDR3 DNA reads TGTGCCAGCAGTTTTAAGGGGGGAGGGCCCCTCCACTTT. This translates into CASSFKGGGPLHF.

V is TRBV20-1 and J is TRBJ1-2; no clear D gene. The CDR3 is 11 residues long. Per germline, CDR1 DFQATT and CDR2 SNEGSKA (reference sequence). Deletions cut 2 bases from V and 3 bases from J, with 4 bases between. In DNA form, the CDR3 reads TGCAGTGCTAGAATCGACTATGGCTACACCTTC. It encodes CSARIDYGYTF.